A single sample is the source of the 27 T cell receptor beta chains below, sequenced in a study of PD-L1 blockade in urothelial cancer. Assay used: immunoSEQ multiplex PCR; TCRdb lists only in-frame clones, some missing. The sample records 50,000 or so clones, approximately 85% being singletons. Specified time point: peripheral blood 6 weeks after treatment start. The material sequenced was PBMCs, taken around atezolizumab (anti-PD-L1) treatment. These receptors came from a man aged 50-60 years with urothelial cancer.

The count of this clone is one. The J gene is TRBJ2-2, the V gene TRBV5-1; 8 positions match TRBD2. The junction had 6 bases not matched to a gene; V was cut back by 4 bases and J by 1 base. CDR3 length equals 16 residues. Germline V gene sequence: CDR1 SGHRS, CDR2 YFSETQ. As DNA, the CDR3 is TGCGCCAGCAGCCCGATCCTAGCGGGGAACACCGGGGAGCTGTTTTTT. Protein product: CASSPILAGNTGELFF.

The chain is built from TRBV5-1 and TRBJ1-1, with 9 positions matching TRBD1. V shed 6 bases, J shed 4 bases, and the junction held 7 bases outside the gene matches. This CDR3 spans 14 amino acids. Per the germline V gene, CDR1 is SGHRS and CDR2 is YFSETQ. CDR3 nucleotides: TGCGCCAGCAAGACCGGGACAGGGACCACTGAAGCTTTCTTT. Amino acids: CASKTGTGTTEAFF.

The chain has TRBV6-5 and TRBJ2-7; a weak D match, TRBD1 (6 bases). With 8 bases removed from V and 3 bases from J, the gap between germline ends came to 14 bases. CDR1 and CDR2 (germline): MNHEY, SVGAGI. There are 13 residues in the CDR3. CDR3 region: CASQGIGYYEQYF. The CDR3 DNA reads as TGTGCCAGCCAGGGGATTGGCTACTACGAGCAGTACTTC.

The rearrangement links TRBV11-3 to TRBJ2-7, with TRBD2 matching 12 bases. The CDR3 is made up of 16 amino acids. Germline CDR1 and CDR2: SGHNT and YENEEA. V was pared by 2 bases and J by 2 bases, with 4 bases of the junction left unmatched. In DNA, the CDR3 is TGTGCCAGCAGCTTAAACGGACTAGCGGGGACCTACGAGCAGTACTTC. Translating it yields CASSLNGLAGTYEQYF.

The genes are TRBV6-6 and TRBJ1-1; D is undetermined. Per germline, CDR1 MNHNY and CDR2 SVGAGI (reference sequence). The CDR3 covers 14 residues. Trimming left V 0 bases short and J 2 bases short, with 7 bases between. The CDR3 region is CASSYSNKNTEAFF. DNA for the CDR3: TGTGCCAGCAGTTACTCTAACAAAAACACTGAAGCTTTCTTT.

The chain links TRBV6-1 to TRBJ2-7, with D maybe TRBD1 (5 bases). The CDR3 is 15 residues long. V dropped 2 bases and J dropped 0 bases, with 11 bases sitting between them. Germline V CDR1 and CDR2: MNHNS, SASEGT. The CDR3 spells CASSELQVNSYEQYF. CDR3 in DNA: TGTGCCAGCAGTGAATTACAGGTGAACTCCTACGAGCAGTACTTC.

The chain links TRBV30 to TRBJ1-1, with 9 bases identical to TRBD1. The ends lost 2 bases at V and 4 bases at J; junction bases unmatched: 11. The germline V gene encodes CDR1 GTSNPN and CDR2 SVGIG (reference sequence). The CDR3 contains 16 residues. The DNA for the CDR3 is TGTGCCTGGAGTACAGGGGGCGCTGGGGCGGCCACTGAAGCTTTCTTT. This encodes CAWSTGGAGAATEAFF.

The chain recombines TRBV10-2 with TRBJ2-1; 12 bases align to TRBD2. The CDR3 sequence is 14 residues long. The germline V gene encodes CDR1 WSHSY and CDR2 SAAADI. The J segment lost 8 bases and the V segment lost 6 bases, leaving 5 bases of the junction unmatched. Written as DNA, the CDR3 is TGCGCCAGCAGCGGACTAGCGGGGCCCGATGAGCAGTTCTTC. Its translation: CASSGLAGPDEQFF.

CDR3 amino acids: CASSDGLAGEVETQYF. As DNA, the CDR3 is TGTGCCAGCAGTGACGGACTAGCGGGAGAGGTAGAGACCCAGTACTTC. The genes are TRBV25-1 and TRBJ2-5; TRBD2 agrees at 13 bases. Per the germline V gene, CDR1 is MGHDK and CDR2 is SYGVNS. The CDR3 spans 16 residues. The ends lost 3 bases at V and 4 bases at J; junction bases unmatched: 5.

The chain employs TRBV6-1 and TRBJ2-7; a possible D gene is TRBD2 (7 bases). The CDR3 sequence is 16 residues long. V was clipped by 4 bases and J by 5 bases, with 21 bases between them. Germline loops: CDR1 MNHNS, CDR2 SASEGT. The CDR3 region is CASSASFSGSGDEQYF. CDR3 nucleotides: TGTGCCAGCAGTGCTTCATTTAGCGGGTCAGGGGACGAGCAGTACTTC.

The J gene is TRBJ1-1, the V gene TRBV7-2, with 7 bases lining up with TRBD1. The CDR3 runs to 13 residues. The V gene's germline CDR1 is SGHTA and CDR2 FQGNSA. Trimming cost V 5 bases and J 1 base; bases outside gene matches: 1. The CDR3 DNA follows: TGTGCCAGCAGCCGACAGGGGAACACTGAAGCTTTCTTT. Translated, it gives CASSRQGNTEAFF.

The chain joins TRBV29-1 to TRBJ1-1; perhaps TRBD1 as D (6 bases). This CDR3 region has 12 residues. CDR1 SQVTM and CDR2 ANQGSEA come from the germline V gene. Trimming left V 5 bases short and J 5 bases short, with 12 bases between. The CDR3 reads CSVKGVGTEAFF. The CDR3 DNA is TGCAGCGTTAAGGGGGTGGGAACTGAAGCTTTCTTT.

The rearrangement uses TRBV5-1 and TRBJ2-3; 11 bases line up with TRBD2. Trimming cost V 1 base and J 5 bases; bases outside gene matches: 6. CDR3 size: 16 residues. CDR1 is SGHRS, CDR2 YFSETQ, per germline. CDR3 sequence: CASSLPGTSGRDTQYF. CDR3 sequence (DNA): TGCGCCAGCAGCTTGCCCGGGACTAGCGGTCGAGATACGCAGTATTTT.

The gene calls are TRBV4-1 and TRBJ2-7; 8 nucleotides align to TRBD1. The CDR3 has 15 amino acids. Germline V gene sequence: CDR1 MGHRA, CDR2 YSYEKL. Germline trimming cut 4 bases from V and 4 bases from J; bases unmatched to any gene: 9. CDR3 sequence reads: CASSPRGQGGYEQYF. The DNA of the CDR3 is TGCGCCAGCAGCCCTAGAGGACAGGGTGGGTACGAGCAGTACTTC.

This clone was counted ten times or more. This chain links TRBV5-3 with TRBJ1-1; 11 bases align to TRBD1. TRBV5-3 is designated an ORF whose function remains uncertain. The ends lost 3 bases at V and 5 bases at J; junction bases unmatched: 6. This CDR3 spans 15 amino acids. The CDR3 spells CARSSLGQGGTEAFF. CDR3 nucleotide sequence: TGTGCCAGAAGCTCGTTGGGACAGGGGGGGACTGAAGCTTTCTTT.

The rearrangement uses TRBV5-1 and TRBJ2-7, with D possibly matching TRBD1 (6 bases). Trimming took off 0 bases at V and 1 base at J, with 11 bases between the two ends. The CDR3 sequence is 15 residues long. Germline V gives CDR1 SGHRS, CDR2 YFSETQ. The CDR3 sequence: CASSLDRGISYEQYF. CDR3 DNA: TGCGCCAGCAGCTTGGATAGGGGGATTTCCTACGAGCAGTACTTC.

This sequence joins TRBV28 and TRBJ2-7, with TRBD2 identical over 7 bases. This CDR3 is built from 15 residues. The V and J ends lost 2 bases and 0 bases, in that order; junction bases with no gene match: 4. The germline gives CDR1 MDHEN, CDR2 SYDVKM. CDR3 nucleotide sequence: TGTGCCAGCAGTTTAATTAGCGGGTCCTCCTACGAGCAGTACTTC. This gives the protein CASSLISGSSYEQYF.

This chain links TRBV6-1 with TRBJ2-5; 11 bases are shared with TRBD2. The J segment lost 5 bases and the V segment lost 4 bases, leaving 3 bases of the junction unmatched. The CDR3 contains 14 residues. CDR1 and CDR2 (germline): MNHNS, SASEGT. CDR3: CASSVGTSGETQYF. The CDR3 DNA reads TGTGCCAGCAGTGTTGGGACTAGCGGCGAGACCCAGTACTTC.

This clone was counted a single time. The V and J genes are TRBV23-1 and TRBJ2-5; the D gene is possibly TRBD2 (6 bases). TRBV23-1 is labeled an ORF, and its function is uncertain. The CDR3 is 14 amino acids. Trimming left V 8 bases short and J 1 base short, with 14 bases between. CDR3 nucleotides: TGCGCCAGCTCCAGGGAAGCGGGCCAAGAGACCCAGTACTTC. Amino acid sequence: CASSREAGQETQYF.

This rearrangement joins TRBV9 to TRBJ2-5; 7 bases match TRBD1. The J segment lost 6 bases and the V segment lost 4 bases, leaving 6 bases of the junction unmatched. Germline V gives CDR1 SGDLS, CDR2 YYNGEE. This CDR3 comprises 13 residues. The CDR3 sequence is CASSRQGVKTQYF. The CDR3 DNA is TGTGCCAGCAGCCGACAGGGAGTAAAGACCCAGTACTTC.

The chain has TRBV6-5 and TRBJ1-2, with no clear D. Germline loops: CDR1 MNHEY, CDR2 SVGAGI. V was trimmed by 0 bases and J by 6 bases, leaving 17 bases between them. This CDR3 contains 16 residues. CDR3 coding DNA: TGTGCCAGCAGTTACTCGATGTCTGGTGGGCTGGATGGCTACACCTTC. Encoded protein: CASSYSMSGGLDGYTF.

The rearrangement joins TRBV5-1 to TRBJ2-3; maybe TRBD2 (6 bases). This CDR3 region has 14 residues. Trimming cost V 3 bases and J 14 bases, with 22 bases left between them. Germline loops: CDR1 SGHRS, CDR2 YFSETQ. The CDR3 reads CASSWGTPQTQWYF. For the CDR3, the DNA is TGCGCCAGCAGCTGGGGGACTCCACAGACGCAGTGGTATTTT.

V is TRBV15 and J is TRBJ2-1; D gene ambiguous. This CDR3 contains 16 residues. V was clipped by 2 bases and J by 4 bases, with 15 bases between them. CDR1 and CDR2 (germline): LNHNV, YYDKDF (reference sequence). The CDR3 DNA reads TGTGCCACCAGCAGACCATCCTCTAGACCGTACAATGAGCAGTTCTTC. It encodes CATSRPSSRPYNEQFF.

In DNA form, the CDR3 reads TGCGCCAGCAGCCAGGATGAGGGGGGACAGGGGGCCAATGAGCAGTTCTTC. This codes for CASSQDEGGQGANEQFF. The V call is TRBV4-3, the J call TRBJ2-1, with 12 bases fitting TRBD1. Looked up from germline, CDR1 is LGHNA and CDR2 is YSLEER. The length of the CDR3 is 17 residues. Unmatched junction bases numbered 9, after V lost 3 bases and J lost 6 bases.

The chain is built from TRBV15 and TRBJ2-3, with 10 bases lining up with TRBD2. This CDR3 is built from 15 residues. V lost 2 bases to trimming and J lost 3 bases; unmatched junction nucleotides: 2. Per germline, CDR1 LNHNV and CDR2 YYDKDF (reference sequence). The CDR3 nucleotides read TGTGCCACCAGCAGACCAGCGGGAGGGACAGATACGCAGTATTTT. Protein: CATSRPAGGTDTQYF.

The chain employs TRBV29-1 and TRBJ2-1; no firm D call. The CDR3 spans 15 residues. The germline CDR1 and CDR2 sequences are SQVTM and ANQGSEA. V was cut by 1 base and J by 2 bases, with 12 bases left in between. The CDR3 nucleotides are TGCAGCGTTGAAGGGTGGTCAGGAACCTACAATGAGCAGTTCTTC. Protein: CSVEGWSGTYNEQFF.

The rearrangement joins TRBV19 to TRBJ2-2; 7 nucleotides match TRBD2. The V segment lost 4 bases and the J segment 2 bases; nucleotides outside the gene matches: 7. Germline CDR1 LNHDA, CDR2 SQIVND (reference sequence). The CDR3 sequence is 16 residues long. The DNA of the CDR3 is TGTGCCAGTAGTAAATCGAGCGGGGTAAACACCGGGGAGCTGTTTTTT. Amino acid sequence: CASSKSSGVNTGELFF.